This TCR beta chain originates from a study of T cell repertoires in cytomegalovirus infection. The wider study: CMV infection together with matching HLA type was indicated by public TCR beta signatures.

The V gene's germline CDR1 is MNHGY and CDR2 SAAAGT. The V segment lost 2 bases and the J segment 4 bases; nucleotides outside the gene matches: 8. The CDR3 is 15 residues long. This clonotype was counted between two and nine times. Its antigen is currently unknown. MiXCR, applied by TCRdb to the reads, yields one record per CDR3 protein. The sample holds 900,000 to 950,000 distinct CDR3 sequences; around 30% are singletons and the top ten take over 11%. The chain combines TRBV6-8 with TRBJ2-7, with 7 bases matching TRBD1. The sequencing here drew on cultured CD8+ T cells from PBMCs, taken from culture after CMV antigen stimulation. The clonotype was recovered from a human donor in good health (CMV status not recorded). Some clones in this sample may be carry-over from other donors' samples. CDR3 amino acids: CASSYRGLVGYEQYV. Written as DNA, the CDR3 is TGTGCCAGCAGTTACAGGGGGCTAGTAGGGTACGAGCAGTACGTC.